Listed here are 26 T cell receptor beta chains from one sample, sequenced in a study of cytomegalovirus exposure and HLA in healthy donors. Primers included in the PCR were 60 Vbeta and 13 Jbeta primers. TCRdb's copy holds only in-frame clones and misses some; the assay was immunoSEQ multiplex PCR. The top ten hold about 3% of the sample, which has 60,000 to 75,000 clones, 55% to 65% seen once. Sequencing was done on a sample of PBMCs. All receptors come from a woman aged 45-65 years in good health and CMV-seronegative.

CDR3 DNA: TGTGCCAGCAGCCCGATCCGTCAGGGCACAGATACGCAGTATTTT. Translating gives CASSPIRQGTDTQYF. The chain couples TRBV13 to TRBJ2-3; D unresolved. The CDR3 totals 15 residues. The germline CDR1 and CDR2 sequences are PRHDT and FYEKMQ (reference sequence). The V gene lost 5 bases and the J gene lost 1 base, with 13 bases spanning the gap.

V is TRBV7-2 and J is TRBJ1-1; no clear D gene. Looked up from germline, CDR1 is SGHTA and CDR2 is FQGNSA. V was clipped by 5 bases and J by 7 bases, with 8 bases between them. The CDR3 is 11 amino acids. The CDR3 DNA is TGTGCCAGCAGCGCCCAGTTTGAAGCTTTCTTT. Amino acid sequence: CASSAQFEAFF.

In its sample, this clone was seen a few times. CDR3 bases: TGTGCCAGCAGCTCGCGCGGACATTTAAACACTGAAGCTTTCTTT. Translating it yields CASSSRGHLNTEAFF. This chain joins TRBV5-6 and TRBJ1-1, with a possible D match to TRBD1 (5 bases). Trimming pared 3 bases from V and 2 bases from J, leaving 14 bases between. The CDR3 covers 15 residues. Per the germline V gene, CDR1 is SGHDT and CDR2 is YYEEEE. The complete variable domain, with remaining parts taken from reference TRBV5-6 and TRBJ1-1, reads DAGVTQSPTHLIKTRGQQVTLRCSPKSGHDTVSWYQQALGQGPQFIFQYYEEEERQRGNFPDRFSGHQFPNYSSELNVNALLLGDSALYLCASSSRGHLNTEAFFGQGTRLTVV.

This clone occurred a few times. This sequence joins TRBV11-2 and TRBJ1-3; D is undetermined. This CDR3 has 14 amino acids. From germline, CDR1 is SGHAT and CDR2 FQNNGV. V lost 1 base, J lost 4 bases, and 8 bases lay in between. CDR3 sequence reads: CASSLVFRGNTIYF. The DNA for the CDR3 is TGTGCCAGCAGCTTAGTCTTTCGGGGAAACACCATATATTTT.

This chain links TRBV5-4 with TRBJ1-1, with a weak D call TRBD1 (6 bases). The length of the CDR3 is 14 residues. Between the trimmed V and J ends, which lost 0 bases and 0 bases, there was a span of 6 bases. Germline loops: CDR1 SGHNT, CDR2 YYREEE (reference sequence). The CDR3 nucleotides are TGTGCCAGCAGCTTGGACAGGGTGAACACTGAAGCTTTCTTT. Translation: CASSLDRVNTEAFF.

J is TRBJ1-1 and V is TRBV7-2; D not certain. The germline V gene has CDR1 SGHTA and CDR2 FQGNSA. With 5 bases removed from V and 6 bases from J, the gap between germline ends came to 19 bases. The CDR3 spans 15 residues. CDR3 residues: CASSVSPEPGAEAFF. CDR3 in DNA: TGTGCCAGCAGCGTATCCCCTGAGCCCGGGGCTGAAGCTTTCTTT. The complete variable domain, with remaining parts taken from reference TRBV7-2 and TRBJ1-1, reads GAGVSQSPSNKVTEKGKDVELRCDPISGHTALYWYRQSLGQGLEFLIYFQGNSAPDKSGLPSDRFSAERTGGSVSTLTIQRTQQEDSAVYLCASSVSPEPGAEAFFGQGTRLTVV.

The V gene is TRBV2, the J gene TRBJ2-5, with TRBD1 matching 8 bases. The DNA end is a closer match to TRBJ2-7, so the J assignment may be wrong. Germline-derived CDR1 and CDR2 are SNHLY and FYNNEI. The CDR3 has 13 residues. CDR3 loop: CASSSDRVREQYF. CDR3 DNA: TGTGCCAGCAGCTCGGACAGGGTCCGCGAGCAGTACTTC.

The J gene is TRBJ2-5, the V gene TRBV7-8, with 8 bases aligning to TRBD1. The trim removed 4 bases at V and 5 bases at J, leaving 9 bases unmatched. The CDR3 contains 15 residues. Germline V CDR1 and CDR2: SGHVS, FQNEAQ. In nucleotides, the CDR3 is TGTGCCAGCAGCTATACTTGGACAGGGTGGGAGACCCAGTACTTC. This sequence encodes CASSYTWTGWETQYF.

The chain uses TRBV5-1 and TRBJ2-5; D is perhaps TRBD2 (5 bases). CDR1 and CDR2 from the germline V gene are SGHRS and YFSETQ. This CDR3 has 14 amino acids. The ends were cut back, 2 bases at V and 1 base at J, with 9 bases in the middle. CDR3 sequence: CASSFGDFQETQYF. CDR3 coding DNA: TGCGCCAGCAGCTTCGGGGATTTCCAAGAGACCCAGTACTTC.

This clone was counted a few times. The V gene is TRBV4-3, the J gene TRBJ1-2; possible D gene TRBD1, 5 bases. The germline gives CDR1 LGHNA, CDR2 YSLEER. The CDR3 consists of 14 residues. Trimming stripped 1 base from V and 2 bases from J, with 8 bases between. This CDR3 reads CASSQGQSNYGYTF. The CDR3 DNA is TGCGCCAGCAGCCAAGGACAGTCAAACTATGGCTACACCTTC.

The genes are TRBV10-2 and TRBJ2-7, with a tentative D call TRBD2 (5 bases). The CDR3 sequence is 13 residues long. The germline gives CDR1 WSHSY, CDR2 SAAADI. V was shortened by 8 bases and J by 3 bases, with 14 bases between the two germline ends. The chain's CDR3 is CASSEDGVYEQYF. DNA of the CDR3: TGCGCCAGCTCCGAGGACGGGGTCTACGAGCAGTACTTC.

The chain links TRBV6-5 to TRBJ2-3; possible D gene TRBD2, 5 bases. Per germline, CDR1 MNHEY and CDR2 SVGAGI. Trimming cost V 3 bases and J 2 bases, with 9 bases left between them. The CDR3 is 14 amino acids. The CDR3 DNA reads TGTGCCAGCAGTTATGGACTCGACACAGATACGCAGTATTTT. Translation gives CASSYGLDTDTQYF.

The V and J genes are TRBV18 and TRBJ2-5, with 7 positions matching TRBD1. The CDR3 totals 14 residues. The germline gives CDR1 KGHSH, CDR2 LQKENI. V shed 4 bases, J shed 1 base, and the junction held 3 bases outside the gene matches. The CDR3 nucleotides read TGTGCCAGCTCACGACAGGGACCCCAAGAGACCCAGTACTTC. Residues: CASSRQGPQETQYF.

This clone appeared once. V is TRBV20-1 and J is TRBJ1-2, with 9 positions matching TRBD1. This CDR3 has 11 residues. Per germline, CDR1 DFQATT and CDR2 SNEGSKA (reference sequence). CDR3 sequence (DNA): TGCATTTCAGGACAGGGGCATGGCTACACCTTC. Translated, it gives CISGQGHGYTF.

The count of this clone is one. This sequence joins TRBV7-9 and TRBJ2-5; 8 bases are a match to TRBD1. The length of the CDR3 is 15 residues. The V and J ends lost 1 base and 4 bases, in that order; junction bases with no gene match: 5. From germline, CDR1 is SEHNR and CDR2 FQNEAQ (reference sequence). DNA of the CDR3: TGTGCCAGCAGCTTAGGGGCAGGGGGCTTAGAGACCCAGTACTTC. Translated, it gives CASSLGAGGLETQYF.

The chain carries TRBV5-1 and TRBJ2-2; 15 nucleotides match TRBD2. This CDR3 comprises 16 residues. V gave up 4 bases and J gave up 5 bases; unmatched junction bases: 3. The V gene's germline CDR1 is SGHRS and CDR2 YFSETQ. CDR3 residues: CASSPGLAGGTGELFF. The CDR3 DNA is TGCGCCAGCAGCCCTGGACTAGCGGGAGGGACCGGGGAGCTGTTTTTT.

This chain connects TRBV28 to TRBJ2-2; 7 bases agree with TRBD1. V lost 4 bases, J lost 4 bases, and 3 bases stayed unmatched. Per germline, CDR1 MDHEN and CDR2 SYDVKM. There are 14 residues in the CDR3. The CDR3 sequence is CASSSPGGTGELFF. DNA for the CDR3: TGTGCCAGCAGTTCCCCAGGGGGCACCGGGGAGCTGTTTTTT.

CDR3 DNA: TGTGCCAGCAGGCGGGGTACCGGGAATCAGCCCCAGCATTTT. It codes for CASRRGTGNQPQHF. This chain uses TRBV5-6 with TRBJ1-5; D is unresolved. The CDR3 is made up of 14 amino acids. Trimming stripped 5 bases from V and 4 bases from J, with 13 bases between. Germline V gene sequence: CDR1 SGHDT, CDR2 YYEEEE.

This clone was picked up a small number of times. The chain is built from TRBV7-9 and TRBJ2-1; TRBD1 matches at 9 bases. Germline V gene sequence: CDR1 SEHNR, CDR2 FQNEAQ (reference sequence). Trimming removed 3 bases from V and 4 bases from J; junction bases left unmatched: 4. The CDR3 contains 15 residues. The DNA of the CDR3 is TGTGCCAGCAGCTTTCCGGGACAGGGTTACAATGAGCAGTTCTTC. Protein: CASSFPGQGYNEQFF.

This clone was recorded a few times. The chain recombines TRBV28 with TRBJ1-5; D unresolved. V gave up 2 bases and J gave up 11 bases, with 28 bases separating them. Germline CDR1 MDHEN, CDR2 SYDVKM. The CDR3 has 18 amino acids. The CDR3 sequence is CASSLEGFSDLGRTSQHF. The CDR3 DNA follows: TGTGCCAGCAGTTTAGAGGGCTTTAGCGACCTAGGCCGAACGTCCCAGCATTTT.

This clone was detected a few times. CDR3: CASSSSGGHTDTQYF. The DNA for the CDR3 is TGCGCCAGCAGCTCTTCAGGGGGCCACACAGATACGCAGTATTTT. This rearrangement joins TRBV5-1 to TRBJ2-3, with 8 bases fitting TRBD1. CDR1 and CDR2 (germline): SGHRS, YFSETQ. The CDR3 has 15 residues. V trimming: 3 bases; J trimming: 2 bases; junction bases outside the gene matches: 5.

V and J are TRBV5-1 and TRBJ2-5; 8 positions match TRBD1. From germline, CDR1 is SGHRS and CDR2 YFSETQ. The CDR3 has 15 residues. Trimming took 1 base from V and 4 from J; bases not matched to a gene: 6. The CDR3 DNA is TGCGCCAGCAGCTTGAGTCCAGGGGGCGCAGAGACCCAGTACTTC. Translating it yields CASSLSPGGAETQYF.

The sample holds one count of this clone. The chain couples TRBV29-1 to TRBJ1-2; D gene uncertain. Germline CDR1 reads SQVTM; CDR2 reads ANQGSEA. The CDR3 has 12 residues. V dropped 8 bases and J dropped 2 bases, with 12 bases sitting between them. CDR3 nucleotides: TGCAGCTCCAGGCCTTTAAACTATGGCTACACCTTC. Translation: CSSRPLNYGYTF.

This clone was observed many times. The chain has TRBV2 and TRBJ1-1; TRBD1 matches at 10 bases. CDR3 length: 14 amino acids. Germline CDR1 SNHLY, CDR2 FYNNEI. Trimming took 6 bases from V and 7 from J; bases not matched to a gene: 8. CDR3 sequence reads: CASRTGQGISEAFF. In DNA, the CDR3 is TGTGCCAGCAGGACGGGACAGGGGATCAGTGAAGCTTTCTTT.

This chain uses TRBV7-2 with TRBJ2-7; D remains unclear. This CDR3 is 13 amino acids long. Looked up from germline, CDR1 is SGHTA and CDR2 is FQGNSA. V lost 0 bases to trimming and J lost 3 bases, with 6 bases between them. CDR3 bases: TGTGCCAGCAGCTTAGCGGCGGTCTACGAGCAGTACTTC. Amino acid sequence: CASSLAAVYEQYF.

This chain links TRBV9 with TRBJ2-2; tentatively, D is TRBD2 (7 bases). V gave up 9 bases and J gave up 5 bases, with 23 bases separating them. This CDR3 is 16 amino acids long. From germline, CDR1 is SGDLS and CDR2 YYNGEE. As DNA, the CDR3 is TGTGCCACTACCCCAGGGGCTAGCGGAAGGACCGGGGAGCTGTTTTTT. Its protein product is CATTPGASGRTGELFF.